This TCR beta chain stems from a study of blood T cell repertoires in COVID-19. Original handling: Reference gene primer amplification gave estimated nucleated cell counts. The assay was immunoSEQ multiplex PCR, and TCRdb's table has in-frame clones only and misses some. The V and J calls and clone size were taken over from that table, and D and trimming were inferred from the DNA. The sample has 210,000 or so clones; under 90% are singletons. Germline V gives CDR1 SGHNT, CDR2 YYREEE (reference sequence). The CDR3 has 15 residues. The V end lost 4 bases, the J end lost 3 bases, and 16 bases lay between the germline ends.

The sequence was obtained from a woman between 50 and 59 years old who had been exposed to COVID-19. The V gene is TRBV5-4, the J gene TRBJ1-2; D might be TRBD1 (6 bases). Sequencing used PBMCs or T cells enriched from blood (not recorded which). This CDR3 is CASSVAGDNDYGYTF. CDR3 bases: TGTGCCAGCAGCGTAGCAGGGGATAATGACTATGGCTACACCTTC.